The 3 T cell receptor beta chains given below trace back to one sample, sequenced in a study of cytomegalovirus exposure and HLA in healthy donors. TCRdb's copy holds only in-frame clones and misses some; the assay was immunoSEQ multiplex PCR. The sample has over 200,000 clones; roughly 88% are singletons. The specimen sequenced was PBMCs. These receptor sequences come from a woman aged 18-35 years in good health and CMV-seronegative.

The chain links TRBV28 to TRBJ2-1; 8 bases are shared with TRBD2. In germline, CDR1 is MDHEN, CDR2 SYDVKM. Trimming cost V 8 bases and J 5 bases; bases outside gene matches: 14. This CDR3 spans 16 amino acids. CDR3 protein: CASSRWGSGVDNEQFF. The CDR3 DNA follows: TGTGCCAGCTCACGGTGGGGTAGCGGGGTTGACAATGAGCAGTTCTTC.

The CDR3 region has the DNA TGTGCCAGCAGTTACTGGGGCGGGAACACCGGGGAGCTGTTTTTT. Translated: CASSYWGGNTGELFF. The rearrangement links TRBV6-5 to TRBJ2-2; D perhaps matches TRBD1 (5 bases). From germline, CDR1 is MNHEY and CDR2 SVGAGI. This CDR3 contains 15 residues. Trimming stripped 1 base from V and 1 base from J, with 7 bases between.

The chain has TRBV9 and TRBJ1-3, with D maybe TRBD1 (6 bases). The ends were cut back, 3 bases at V and 6 bases at J, with 16 bases in the middle. The CDR3 runs 15 residues. Per germline, CDR1 SGDLS and CDR2 YYNGEE. DNA for the CDR3: TGTGCCAGCAGCGATGCCGCCAGGGGAGAAAACACCATATATTTT. This gives the protein CASSDAARGENTIYF.